The next 26 T cell receptor beta chains were all read from a single sample in a study of cytotoxic CD8 clonotypes in ibrutinib-treated CLL. Method: immunoSEQ multiplex PCR; TCRdb's copy keeps in-frame clones and lacks some. This sample has over 100,000 clones, with approximately 83% found just once. The starting material was PBMCs, obtained after 24 months of ibrutinib treatment. Every receptor here comes from a human donor with chronic lymphocytic leukemia.

The chain links TRBV5-6 to TRBJ2-7; D gene uncertain. The CDR3 contains 13 residues. Per the germline V gene, CDR1 is SGHDT and CDR2 is YYEEEE. V was shortened by 2 bases and J by 3 bases, with 9 bases between the two germline ends. The CDR3 spells CASSFIGSYEQYF. CDR3 bases: TGTGCCAGCAGCTTTATTGGCAGCTACGAGCAGTACTTC.

The V gene is TRBV11-2, the J gene TRBJ2-1, with D perhaps TRBD1 (5 bases). CDR1 SGHAT and CDR2 FQNNGV come from the germline V gene. The CDR3 loop spans 12 amino acids. Trimming took 8 bases from V and 8 from J, leaving 13 bases between them. DNA of the CDR3: TGTGCCAGCGGCTGGGTAGGGGATGAGCAGTTCTTC. Protein: CASGWVGDEQFF.

The chain uses TRBV5-1 and TRBJ1-6; weak D call: TRBD1 (6 bases). The V gene lost 4 bases and the J gene lost 6 bases, with 17 bases spanning the gap. The CDR3 loop spans 16 amino acids. Germline V gene lookup returns CDR1 SGHRS and CDR2 YFSETQ. CDR3 region: CASSLMDGQFNSPLHF. Here the CDR3 DNA reads TGCGCCAGCAGCCTAATGGACGGACAGTTTAATTCACCCCTCCACTTT.

The V and J genes are TRBV4-1 and TRBJ2-3; 10 positions agree with TRBD1. Germline trimming cut 3 bases from V and 5 bases from J; bases unmatched to any gene: 11. Germline V gene sequence: CDR1 MGHRA, CDR2 YSYEKL. The CDR3 totals 17 residues. The CDR3 protein is CASSQPGQGLIQDTQYF. The CDR3 DNA reads as TGCGCCAGCAGCCAGCCGGGACAGGGGTTGATACAAGATACGCAGTATTTT.

The chain combines TRBV19 with TRBJ1-2; D ambiguous. V dropped 10 bases and J dropped 3 bases, with 12 bases sitting between them. The V gene's germline CDR1 is LNHDA and CDR2 SQIVND (reference sequence). This CDR3 region has 12 residues. This CDR3 is CATSYEYYGYTF. The CDR3 nucleotides are TGTGCCACCTCATATGAATACTATGGCTACACCTTC. The whole variable domain, filled in from reference TRBV19 and TRBJ1-2, reads DGGITQSPKYLFRKEGQNVTLSCEQNLNHDAMYWYRQDPGQGLRLIYYSQIVNDFQKGDIAEGYSVSREKKESFPLTVTSAQKNPTAFYLCATSYEYYGYTFGSGTRLTVV.

The V call is TRBV30, the J call TRBJ2-4, with D perhaps matching TRBD2 (5 bases). Germline assignment: CDR1 GTSNPN and CDR2 SVGIG (reference sequence). The V end was cut by 0 bases, the J end by 1 base, with 13 bases between. This CDR3 is 16 amino acids long. CDR3 sequence: CAWSVWRISAKNIQYF. Written as DNA, the CDR3 is TGTGCCTGGAGTGTATGGAGGATTTCGGCCAAAAACATTCAGTACTTC. Full variable domain (rest looked up from reference TRBV30 and TRBJ2-4): SQTIHQWPATLVQPVGSPLSLECTVEGTSNPNLYWYRQAAGRGLQLLFYSVGIGQISSEVPQNLSASRPQDRQFILSSKKLLLSDSGFYLCAWSVWRISAKNIQYFGAGTRLSVL.

The J gene is TRBJ2-7, the V gene TRBV6-5; TRBD2 matches at 10 bases. Germline values: CDR1 MNHEY, CDR2 SVGAGI. The CDR3 consists of 14 residues. The J segment lost 2 bases and the V segment lost 6 bases, leaving 4 bases of the junction unmatched. CDR3: CASRRTSGAYEQYF. The CDR3, as DNA: TGTGCCAGCAGACGGACTAGCGGCGCCTACGAGCAGTACTTC.

This chain uses TRBV5-4 with TRBJ1-5, with D possibly TRBD1 on 5 matching bases. V was shortened by 4 bases and J by 6 bases, with 20 bases between the two germline ends. Germline V gives CDR1 SGHNT, CDR2 YYREEE (reference sequence). The CDR3 loop spans 16 amino acids. CDR3 nucleotide sequence: TGTGCCAGCAGCGAAACCCGGGGGTCCCGAAGTCAGCCCCAGCATTTT. This gives the protein CASSETRGSRSQPQHF.

This chain connects TRBV7-6 to TRBJ2-3; TRBD1 might be the D (6 bases). The CDR3 totals 14 residues. Trimming stripped 7 bases from V and 0 bases from J, with 11 bases between. Germline CDR1 reads SGHVS; CDR2 reads FNYEAQ. In nucleotides, the CDR3 is TGTGCCAGCAAGAGAGACAGGAGCACAGATACGCAGTATTTT. Its translation is CASKRDRSTDTQYF.

The rearrangement uses TRBV7-2 and TRBJ2-1, with TRBD1 identical over 12 bases. The CDR3 has 15 residues. The V segment lost 1 base and the J segment 7 bases; nucleotides outside the gene matches: 2. The germline V gene encodes CDR1 SGHTA and CDR2 FQGNSA. The CDR3 DNA reads TGTGCCAGCAGCTTAGTGGGACAGGGGGCAAATGAGCAGTTCTTC. Translating gives CASSLVGQGANEQFF.

The rearrangement joins TRBV28 to TRBJ2-3; 8 bases fit TRBD2. Germline CDR1 reads MDHEN; CDR2 reads SYDVKM. Trimming took 3 bases from V and 4 from J; bases not matched to a gene: 3. The CDR3 length is 14 residues. The CDR3 region is CASSFRGGSDTQYF. CDR3 in DNA: TGTGCCAGCAGTTTCCGGGGGGGTTCAGATACGCAGTATTTT.

The chain combines TRBV19 with TRBJ2-1, with unresolved D. Trimming pared 3 bases from V and 1 base from J, leaving 10 bases between. CDR1 and CDR2 from the germline V gene are LNHDA and SQIVND (reference sequence). CDR3 length: 15 residues. CDR3 amino acids: CASSIVDGSYNEQFF. The CDR3 DNA follows: TGTGCCAGTAGTATTGTTGATGGGTCCTACAATGAGCAGTTCTTC.

This rearrangement joins TRBV2 to TRBJ1-1; TRBD1 matches at 7 bases. This CDR3 is built from 14 residues. CDR1 is SNHLY, CDR2 FYNNEI, per germline. Unmatched junction bases numbered 4, after V lost 6 bases and J lost 0 bases. The CDR3 sequence is CASRGDRVNTEAFF. DNA of the CDR3: TGTGCCAGCAGGGGTGACAGGGTGAACACTGAAGCTTTCTTT.

This clone was seen once. The chain is built from TRBV7-2 and TRBJ2-3; perhaps TRBD1 as D (7 bases). V gave up 5 bases and J gave up 4 bases, with 19 bases separating them. Per the germline V gene, CDR1 is SGHTA and CDR2 is FQGNSA. The CDR3 is made up of 16 amino acids. The CDR3 loop reads CASSRQGLKVADTQYF. The CDR3, as DNA: TGTGCCAGCAGCCGACAGGGACTCAAGGTGGCAGATACGCAGTATTTT.

The chain links TRBV19 to TRBJ1-2; 9 bases align to TRBD1. The trim removed 10 bases at V and 8 bases at J, leaving 11 bases unmatched. This CDR3 is 13 amino acids long. Looked up from germline, CDR1 is LNHDA and CDR2 is SQIVND (reference sequence). The CDR3 protein is CATARQGGSGYTF. In DNA form, the CDR3 reads TGTGCCACCGCACGACAGGGGGGCTCCGGCTACACCTTC.

This clone has just one count. The genes are TRBV4-1 and TRBJ1-5, with a possible D match to TRBD1 (5 bases). V was cut by 2 bases and J by 1 base, with 15 bases left in between. The germline V gene encodes CDR1 MGHRA and CDR2 YSYEKL. The CDR3 loop spans 17 amino acids. The CDR3 sequence: CASSQPAGGKSNQPQHF. In DNA form, the CDR3 reads TGCGCCAGCAGCCAACCGGCGGGGGGGAAGAGCAATCAGCCCCAGCATTTT.

The chain recombines TRBV7-2 with TRBJ1-4; 7 nucleotides align to TRBD1. The V segment lost 8 bases and the J segment 0 bases; nucleotides outside the gene matches: 3. The CDR3 loop spans 14 amino acids. Germline assignment: CDR1 SGHTA and CDR2 FQGNSA. In DNA, the CDR3 is TGTGCCAGCGGGACAGCGACAACTAATGAAAAACTGTTTTTT. Translation: CASGTATTNEKLFF.

The chain uses TRBV4-3 and TRBJ2-6; 13 positions agree with TRBD2. Per the germline V gene, CDR1 is LGHNA and CDR2 is YSLEER. V lost 4 bases, J lost 1 base, and 4 bases stayed unmatched. This CDR3 is built from 18 residues. CDR3 sequence (DNA): TGCGCCAGCAGCCGCTGGACTAGCGGGGGTTCTGGGGCCAACGTCCTGACTTTC. Protein product: CASSRWTSGGSGANVLTF.

In the case of this clone: One junction end disagrees with the germline gene, perhaps due to a read error. This CDR3 reads CASSEGPDQPQHF. The CDR3 bases are TGTGCCAGCAGCGAAGGACCGGATCAGCCCCAGCATTTT. The J gene is TRBJ1-5, the V gene TRBV2; D remains ambiguous. The CDR3 runs to 13 residues. CDR1 and CDR2 (germline): SNHLY, FYNNEI.

On this clone: Germline is not matched at one junction end, which may reflect a read error. The chain has TRBV11-2 and TRBJ1-5, with D maybe TRBD1 (5 bases). CDR1 is SGHAT and CDR2 is FQNNGV in the germline V gene. The CDR3 runs 14 residues. In nucleotides, the CDR3 is TGTGTCAGCAGCTCCAGGGAGGGCAATCAGCCCCAGCATTTT. This sequence encodes CVSSSREGNQPQHF.

The chain carries TRBV28 and TRBJ1-6; 9 nucleotides agree with TRBD1. The V gene's germline CDR1 is MDHEN and CDR2 SYDVKM. With 6 bases clipped from V and 7 bases from J, the junction kept 10 bases outside the gene matches. The length of the CDR3 is 16 residues. CDR3 nucleotides: TGTGCCAGCAGCCACAAACAGGGGGCCGGGAATTCACCCCTCCACTTT. It encodes CASSHKQGAGNSPLHF.

V is TRBV2 and J is TRBJ2-2; no reliable D call. The CDR3 runs to 12 residues. Germline V CDR1 and CDR2: SNHLY, FYNNEI. V was trimmed by 6 bases and J by 3 bases, leaving 5 bases between them. The CDR3 loop is CASSGYTGELFF. The CDR3 DNA is TGTGCCAGCAGCGGATACACCGGGGAGCTGTTTTTT.

This chain links TRBV6-5 with TRBJ2-7; 7 bases match TRBD1. Germline lookup yields CDR1 MNHEY and CDR2 SVGAGI. This CDR3 is 15 amino acids long. Trimming removed 4 bases from V and 3 bases from J; junction bases left unmatched: 9. The CDR3 DNA reads as TGTGCCAGCAGTTCAAGACAGGGTGGGGACTACGAGCAGTACTTC. Protein product: CASSSRQGGDYEQYF.

The chain joins TRBV14 to TRBJ2-2, with D perhaps matching TRBD2 (5 bases). The V gene lost 0 bases and the J gene lost 14 bases, with 16 bases spanning the gap. Germline CDR1 is SGHDN and CDR2 is FVKESK. The CDR3 sequence is 14 residues long. CDR3 in DNA: TGTGCCAGCAGCCAAGATAGAGGGAAATCCCGCCTGTTTTTT. Protein product: CASSQDRGKSRLFF.

As regards this clone: This sample also contains other DNA sequences that code for the same CDR3. The chain uses TRBV5-4 and TRBJ2-5; D is uncertain. Germline V gene sequence: CDR1 SGHNT, CDR2 YYREEE (reference sequence). This CDR3 contains 13 residues. With 0 bases removed from V and 2 bases from J, the gap between germline ends came to 5 bases. CDR3 region: CASSLGRQETQYF. DNA for the CDR3: TGTGCCAGCAGCTTGGGCCGTCAAGAGACCCAGTACTTC. Together with reference TRBV5-4 and TRBJ2-5, the CDR3 gives the full variable domain: ETGVTQSPTHLIKTRGQQVTLRCSSQSGHNTVSWYQQALGQGPQFIFQYYREEENGRGNFPPRFSGLQFPNYSSELNVNALELDDSALYLCASSLGRQETQYFGPGTRLLVL.

The V gene is TRBV28, the J gene TRBJ2-6; 7 bases agree with TRBD1. The V and J ends lost 5 bases and 2 bases, in that order; junction bases with no gene match: 3. Germline V gives CDR1 MDHEN, CDR2 SYDVKM. The CDR3 length is 15 residues. The CDR3 DNA reads TGTGCCAGCAGTCGACAGGGAGCTGGGGCCAACGTCCTGACTTTC. Translation: CASSRQGAGANVLTF.